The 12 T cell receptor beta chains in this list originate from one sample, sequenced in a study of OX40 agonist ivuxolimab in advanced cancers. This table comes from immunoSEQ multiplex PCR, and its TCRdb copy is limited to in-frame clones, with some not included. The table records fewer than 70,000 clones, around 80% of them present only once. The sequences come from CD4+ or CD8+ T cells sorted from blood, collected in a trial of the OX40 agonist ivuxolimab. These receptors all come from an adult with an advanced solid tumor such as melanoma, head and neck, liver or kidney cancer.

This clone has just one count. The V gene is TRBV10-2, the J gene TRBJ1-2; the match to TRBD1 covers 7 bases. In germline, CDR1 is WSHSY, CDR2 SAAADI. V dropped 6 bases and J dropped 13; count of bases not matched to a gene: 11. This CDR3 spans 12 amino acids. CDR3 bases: TGCGCCAGCAGGGAAGGACAGGTTTTATCCACCTTC. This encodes CASREGQVLSTF.

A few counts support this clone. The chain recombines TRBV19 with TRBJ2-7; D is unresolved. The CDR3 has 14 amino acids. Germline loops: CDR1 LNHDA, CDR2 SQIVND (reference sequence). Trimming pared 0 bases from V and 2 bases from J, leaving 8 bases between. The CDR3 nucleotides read TGTGCCAGTAGTATAGATCAAAGACCCTACGAGCAGTACTTC. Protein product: CASSIDQRPYEQYF.

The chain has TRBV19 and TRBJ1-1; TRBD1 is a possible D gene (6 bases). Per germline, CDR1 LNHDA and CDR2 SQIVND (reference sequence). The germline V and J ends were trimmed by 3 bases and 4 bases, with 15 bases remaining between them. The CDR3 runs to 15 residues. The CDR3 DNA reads TGTGCCAGTAGTATCCAGGGGATATCATCCACTGAAGCTTTCTTT. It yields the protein CASSIQGISSTEAFF.

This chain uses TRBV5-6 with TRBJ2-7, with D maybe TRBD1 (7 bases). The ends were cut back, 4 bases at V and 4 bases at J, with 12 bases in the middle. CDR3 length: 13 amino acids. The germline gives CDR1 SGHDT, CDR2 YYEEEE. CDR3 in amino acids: CASSLTGRYEQYF. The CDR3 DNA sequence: TGTGCCAGCAGCCTGACAGGGAGGTACGAGCAGTACTTC.

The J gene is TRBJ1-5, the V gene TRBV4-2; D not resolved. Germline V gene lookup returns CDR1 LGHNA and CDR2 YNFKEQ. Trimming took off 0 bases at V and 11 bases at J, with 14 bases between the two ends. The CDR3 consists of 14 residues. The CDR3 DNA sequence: TGTGCCAGCAGCCAAGATAAGGCGGTGGAGGCCCAGCATTTT. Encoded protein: CASSQDKAVEAQHF.

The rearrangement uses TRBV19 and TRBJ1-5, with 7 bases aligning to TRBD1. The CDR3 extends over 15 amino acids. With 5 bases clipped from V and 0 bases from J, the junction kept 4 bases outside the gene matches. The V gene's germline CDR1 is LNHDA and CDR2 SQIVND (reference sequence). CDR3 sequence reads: CASSRQGPSNQPQHF. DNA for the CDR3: TGTGCCAGTAGTCGACAGGGCCCTAGCAATCAGCCCCAGCATTTT.

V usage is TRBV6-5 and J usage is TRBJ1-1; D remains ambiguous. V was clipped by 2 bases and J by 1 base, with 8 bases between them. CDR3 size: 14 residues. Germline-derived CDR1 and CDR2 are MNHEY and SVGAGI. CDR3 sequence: CASSYRRENTEAFF. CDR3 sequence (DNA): TGTGCCAGCAGTTACCGAAGAGAGAACACTGAAGCTTTCTTT.

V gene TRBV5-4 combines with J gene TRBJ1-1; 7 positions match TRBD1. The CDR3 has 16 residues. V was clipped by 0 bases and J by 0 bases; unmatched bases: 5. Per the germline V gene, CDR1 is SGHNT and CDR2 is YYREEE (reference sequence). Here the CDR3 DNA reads TGTGCCAGCAGCTTGGAGGGGGCCGGGATGAACACTGAAGCTTTCTTT. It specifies CASSLEGAGMNTEAFF. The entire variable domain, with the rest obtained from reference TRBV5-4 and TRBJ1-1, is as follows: ETGVTQSPTHLIKTRGQQVTLRCSSQSGHNTVSWYQQALGQGPQFIFQYYREEENGRGNFPPRFSGLQFPNYSSELNVNALELDDSALYLCASSLEGAGMNTEAFFGQGTRLTVV.

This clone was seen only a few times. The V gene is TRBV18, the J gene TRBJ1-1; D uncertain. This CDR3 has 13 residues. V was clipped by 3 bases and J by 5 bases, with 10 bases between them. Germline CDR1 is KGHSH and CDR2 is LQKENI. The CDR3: CASSPTERTEAFF. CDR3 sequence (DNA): TGTGCCAGCTCACCGACCGAGAGGACTGAAGCTTTCTTT.

In nucleotides, the CDR3 is TGTGCCAGCAGTGGAGGTCGGGGACAGGGGGCTCCCCACACAGATACGCAGTATTTT. It specifies CASSGGRGQGAPHTDTQYF. The chain has TRBV2 and TRBJ2-3; 12 bases align to TRBD1. With V trimmed by 4 bases and J by 2 bases, 13 bases remained unmatched. Per the germline V gene, CDR1 is SNHLY and CDR2 is FYNNEI. The CDR3 runs 19 residues.

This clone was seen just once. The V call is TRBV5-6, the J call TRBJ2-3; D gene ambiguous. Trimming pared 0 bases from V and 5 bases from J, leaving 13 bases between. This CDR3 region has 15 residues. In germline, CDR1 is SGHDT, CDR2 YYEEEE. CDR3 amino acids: CASSLEGPVGDTQYF. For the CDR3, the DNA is TGTGCCAGCAGCTTGGAGGGTCCCGTCGGAGATACGCAGTATTTT.

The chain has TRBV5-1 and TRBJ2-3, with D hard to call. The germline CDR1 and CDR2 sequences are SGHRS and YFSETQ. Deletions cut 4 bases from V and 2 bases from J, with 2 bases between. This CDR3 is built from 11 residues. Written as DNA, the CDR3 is TGCGCCAGCAGCAACACAGATACGCAGTATTTT. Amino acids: CASSNTDTQYF.